A single sample gave rise to the 32 T cell receptor beta chains below, sequenced in a study of blood T cells in healthy people across ages. For the second PCR, which ran for roughly 6 to 12 cycles, a sample-barcoded 5' primer and a J-beta primer mix were used. Via MiXCR, TCRdb re-called the 5' RACE reads, giving one row per CDR3 protein. The data contain roughly 1,000,000 distinct CDR3 sequences, less than 25% of them singletons. These same data were also listed under a study on T cells of mothers and their children.

Sample: blood. The origin of the receptors is a girl aged 2 to 9 in good health.

This chain joins TRBV19 and TRBJ1-2; no reliable D call. CDR3 size: 13 residues. Germline loops: CDR1 LNHDA, CDR2 SQIVND (reference sequence). V gave up 3 bases and J gave up 7 bases, with 12 bases separating them. The CDR3 reads CASSISGSGGYTF. For the CDR3, the DNA is TGTGCCAGTAGTATTTCGGGGTCGGGTGGCTACACCTTC.

This clonotype was seen only a few times. J is TRBJ2-4 and V is TRBV20-1; 7 bases line up with TRBD1. CDR1 and CDR2 from the germline V gene are DFQATT and SNEGSKA (reference sequence). With V trimmed by 5 bases and J by 3 bases, 7 bases remained unmatched. The CDR3 is 14 residues long. This CDR3 reads CSAFLGQNKNIQYF. The CDR3 region has the DNA TGCAGTGCTTTCCTGGGACAGAACAAAAACATTCAGTACTTC.

This clonotype was observed a few times. Written as DNA, the CDR3 is TGTGCCAGCAGTTACAGCTCTAGCGTTGAGCAGTTCTTC. Residues: CASSYSSSVEQFF. The chain recombines TRBV6-6 with TRBJ2-1; D is perhaps TRBD2 (6 bases). This CDR3 has 13 amino acids. Germline V gene sequence: CDR1 MNHNY, CDR2 SVGAGI (reference sequence). Trimming cost V 2 bases and J 9 bases, with 11 bases left between them.

The chain carries TRBV24-1 and TRBJ2-1, with 14 bases lining up with TRBD2. V lost 3 bases to trimming and J lost 2 bases; unmatched junction nucleotides: 8. CDR1 and CDR2 from the germline V gene are KGHDR and SFDVKD. There are 19 residues in the CDR3. In nucleotides, the CDR3 is TGTGCCACCAGTGATCCCCCGGGACTAGCGGGGGATCCCTACAATGAGCAGTTCTTC. Translation gives CATSDPPGLAGDPYNEQFF.

V gene TRBV29-1 combines with J gene TRBJ2-5; 7 bases align to TRBD1. The J call may be faulty, since TRBJ2-7 better matches the DNA end. The germline V gene has CDR1 SQVTM and CDR2 ANQGSEA. The CDR3 has 13 amino acids. For the CDR3, the DNA is TGCAGCGCCATGACAGGGCAGACCTACGAGCAGTACTTC. It yields the protein CSAMTGQTYEQYF.

This chain uses TRBV28 with TRBJ2-3; the D gene is possibly TRBD2 (5 bases). This CDR3 has 14 amino acids. Germline V gives CDR1 MDHEN, CDR2 SYDVKM. V lost 9 bases to trimming and J lost 3 bases, with 16 bases between them. The chain's CDR3 is CASSEGRLTDTQYF. Here the CDR3 DNA reads TGTGCCAGTTCTGAGGGCCGACTAACAGATACGCAGTATTTT.

This clonotype was counted a few times. Sequence at one end of the junction differs from germline and may be a read error. The chain recombines TRBV13 with TRBJ2-3; D is unclear. The CDR3 runs to 13 residues. The germline V gene encodes CDR1 PRHDT and CDR2 FYEKMQ (reference sequence). This chain's CDR3 is CVSSSRSRDTQYF. The CDR3 DNA reads as TGTGTCAGCAGCTCTAGGTCAAGAGATACGCAGTATTTT.

This clonotype occurred a few times. V usage is TRBV28 and J usage is TRBJ1-2; D is possibly TRBD1 (5 bases). In germline, CDR1 is MDHEN, CDR2 SYDVKM. This CDR3 is 11 amino acids long. The DNA for the CDR3 is TGTAGGGCGGGGGACTACTATGGCTACACCTTC. Protein product: CRAGDYYGYTF.

This rearrangement joins TRBV20-1 to TRBJ2-4; perhaps TRBD2 as D (7 bases). Germline values: CDR1 DFQATT, CDR2 SNEGSKA (reference sequence). The CDR3 length is 14 residues. V lost 6 bases and J 6 bases, leaving 18 bases between the germline ends. CDR3: CSALRGGQTNIQYF. The CDR3 DNA sequence: TGCAGTGCCCTCCGCGGGGGACAAACAAACATTCAGTACTTC.

J is TRBJ2-7 and V is TRBV20-1; 11 nucleotides match TRBD1. The CDR3 is made up of 16 amino acids. The junction had 10 bases not matched to a gene; V was cut back by 6 bases and J by 0 bases. Per the germline V gene, CDR1 is DFQATT and CDR2 is SNEGSKA (reference sequence). The CDR3: CSAKKRGTGGSYEQYF. CDR3 nucleotide sequence: TGCAGTGCAAAAAAGAGGGGGACAGGGGGCTCCTACGAGCAGTACTTC.

The chain uses TRBV12-3 or TRBV12-4 and TRBJ1-2, with no clear D. The CDR3 is 13 amino acids. Trimming removed 3 bases at V and 6 bases at J, with 11 bases between. The CDR3 is CASSLEDFHGYTF. The CDR3 region has the DNA TGTGCCAGCAGTTTGGAGGATTTCCATGGCTACACCTTC.

The sample holds a few counts of this clonotype. The gene calls are TRBV19 and TRBJ1-1; no reliable D call. Germline values: CDR1 LNHDA, CDR2 SQIVND (reference sequence). Trimming pared 2 bases from V and 1 base from J, leaving 5 bases between. The CDR3 sequence is 13 residues long. The CDR3 reads CASSITKNTEAFF. The DNA of the CDR3 is TGTGCCAGTAGTATAACAAAGAACACTGAAGCTTTCTTT.

This clonotype turned up a few times. One end of the junction is discordant with germline, which a read error may explain. The chain couples TRBV3-1 to TRBJ2-6, with D possibly matching TRBD1 (5 bases). CDR3 size: 17 residues. The V gene's germline CDR1 is LGHDT and CDR2 YNNKEL (reference sequence). The CDR3, as DNA: TGTGCCAGCAGCCGTGAGACAGCCCTCTCTGGGGCCAACGCCCTGACTTTC. Translation: CASSRETALSGANALTF.

This clonotype was found a few times. V usage is TRBV7-9 and J usage is TRBJ2-7, with D perhaps matching TRBD2 (5 bases). In germline, CDR1 is SEHNR, CDR2 FQNEAQ (reference sequence). This CDR3 comprises 14 residues. The germline V and J ends were trimmed by 0 bases and 5 bases, with 11 bases remaining between them. This CDR3 is CASSLAGELDEQYF. Written as DNA, the CDR3 is TGTGCCAGCAGCTTAGCTGGGGAGCTCGACGAGCAGTACTTC.

This chain connects TRBV5-1 to TRBJ1-1; D gene ambiguous. V shed 2 bases and J shed 1 base, with 9 bases lying between them. The CDR3 has 14 residues. Germline CDR1 is SGHRS and CDR2 is YFSETQ. The CDR3 loop is CASSLLRKNTEAFF. The CDR3 DNA follows: TGCGCCAGCAGCTTACTAAGGAAGAACACTGAAGCTTTCTTT. Variable domain in full (rest from reference TRBV5-1 and TRBJ1-1): KAGVTQTPRYLIKTRGQQVTLSCSPISGHRSVSWYQQTPGQGLQFLFEYFSETQRNKGNFPGRFSGRQFSNSRSEMNVSTLELGDSALYLCASSLLRKNTEAFFGQGTRLTVV.

This clonotype was counted only a few times. CDR3 residues: CASSHQGLTYNEQFF. The CDR3 region has the DNA TGTGCCAGCAGCCACCAGGGACTTACCTACAATGAGCAGTTCTTC. V usage is TRBV6-2 or TRBV6-3 and J usage is TRBJ2-1; maybe TRBD2 (6 bases). Looked up from germline, CDR1 is MNHEY and CDR2 is SVGEGT. V was pared by 6 bases and J by 2 bases, with 14 bases between. The CDR3 has 15 residues.

V gene TRBV12-3 or TRBV12-4 combines with J gene TRBJ2-1; D remains ambiguous. The CDR3 covers 16 residues. The germline V and J ends were trimmed by 5 bases and 4 bases, with 18 bases remaining between them. The CDR3 loop reads CASSSREKTAYNEQFF. Here the CDR3 DNA reads TGTGCCAGCAGTAGTCGCGAAAAAACAGCGTACAATGAGCAGTTCTTC.

The rearrangement uses TRBV11-2 and TRBJ2-5; 8 bases map to TRBD2. The J call is in doubt because the DNA end fits TRBJ2-1 better. This CDR3 comprises 15 residues. CDR1 SGHAT and CDR2 FQNNGV come from the germline V gene. CDR3 sequence (DNA): TGTGCCAGCAGCTGGAGCGGGGGCAAATACAATGAGCAGTTCTTC. Translated: CASSWSGGKYNEQFF.

This clonotype has a count of ten or more. This may come from a read error, since a much larger clone is one base off. This chain connects TRBV7-2 to TRBJ2-7; D is undetermined. CDR3 length: 11 amino acids. Per the germline V gene, CDR1 is SGHTA and CDR2 is FQGNSA. V shed 1 base and J shed 6 bases, with 4 bases lying between them. The CDR3 DNA reads TGTGCCAGCAGCTTAGGGGCCGAGCAGTACTTC. It encodes CASSLGAEQYF.

The rearrangement links TRBV5-1 to TRBJ1-3; 9 bases agree with TRBD1. The CDR3 contains 15 residues. With V trimmed by 5 bases and J by 3 bases, 6 bases remained unmatched. Germline V CDR1 and CDR2: SGHRS, YFSETQ. In DNA form, the CDR3 reads TGCGCCAGCAGACAGACAGGGGGGAATGGAAACACCATATATTTT. Translated, it gives CASRQTGGNGNTIYF.

This CDR3 reads CASSQKLGTGYTF. The CDR3 nucleotides are TGTGCCAGCAGCCAGAAGCTCGGGACTGGCTACACCTTC. The chain carries TRBV6-2 or TRBV6-3 and TRBJ1-2, with D possibly TRBD1 on 5 matching bases. Germline CDR1 MNHEY, CDR2 SVGEGT. The CDR3 is made up of 13 amino acids. V was clipped by 6 bases and J by 7 bases, with 15 bases between them.

This clonotype was seen a handful of times. The CDR3 is CASSPQIGELFF. For the CDR3, the DNA is TGTGCCAGCAGTCCTCAAATTGGGGAGCTGTTTTTT. J is TRBJ2-2 and V is TRBV12-3 or TRBV12-4; D gene unclear. Trimming cost V 5 bases and J 8 bases, with 9 bases left between them. The CDR3 is made up of 12 amino acids.

This chain links TRBV20-1 with TRBJ2-5, with D maybe TRBD1 (5 bases). CDR3 length equals 13 residues. Trimming removed 7 bases at V and 3 bases at J, with 15 bases between. Germline V CDR1 and CDR2: DFQATT, SNEGSKA (reference sequence). CDR3 DNA: TGCAGTGTCCAGGGAAGGCGTAAAGAGACCCAGTACTTC. Translation: CSVQGRRKETQYF.

This chain links TRBV28 with TRBJ1-5; D uncertain. Trimming shortened V by 0 bases and J by 6 bases, and 9 bases separated the two germline ends. This CDR3 has 14 amino acids. Germline V gene data show CDR1 as MDHEN and CDR2 as SYDVKM. CDR3 region: CASSLWKGAQPQHF. The CDR3 DNA reads TGTGCCAGCAGTTTATGGAAGGGAGCTCAGCCCCAGCATTTT.

A few counts support this clonotype. The rearrangement joins TRBV29-1 to TRBJ2-1; 14 nucleotides agree with TRBD2. The V segment lost 5 bases and the J segment 10 bases; nucleotides outside the gene matches: 13. Germline CDR1 and CDR2: SQVTM and ANQGSEA. This CDR3 is built from 16 residues. CDR3 DNA sequence: TGCAGCGTTAAATTGTCCGGCGGACTAGCGGGAGGCGAGCAGTTCTTC. Translation: CSVKLSGGLAGGEQFF.

This rearrangement joins TRBV12-3 or TRBV12-4 to TRBJ2-5; D may be TRBD2 (7 bases). The CDR3 has 14 residues. The ends were cut back, 10 bases at V and 4 bases at J, with 19 bases in the middle. In DNA form, the CDR3 reads TGTGCCACCGGGATGGCGGGGGCAAGAGAGACCCAGTACTTC. It translates to CATGMAGARETQYF.

This chain joins TRBV5-1 and TRBJ1-2; the match to TRBD1 covers 8 bases. CDR3 length: 13 amino acids. Germline V gene sequence: CDR1 SGHRS, CDR2 YFSETQ. J was trimmed by 6 bases and V by 4 bases; bases with no gene match: 5. The CDR3 reads CASSQGQGHGYTF. CDR3 in DNA: TGCGCCAGCAGCCAAGGACAGGGTCATGGCTACACCTTC.

The V call is TRBV12-3 or TRBV12-4, the J call TRBJ2-4; unclear D gene. The germline V and J ends were trimmed by 3 bases and 1 base, with 19 bases remaining between them. This CDR3 spans 18 amino acids. This CDR3 is CASSFFRRVLLAKNIQYF. The CDR3 coding sequence is TGTGCCAGCAGTTTTTTCAGAAGAGTCCTTCTGGCCAAAAACATTCAGTACTTC.

There are a few counts of this clonotype. V and J are TRBV6-2 or TRBV6-3 and TRBJ2-4; the D gene could be TRBD1 or TRBD2 (5 bases each). V was pared by 6 bases and J by 4 bases, with 19 bases between. This CDR3 comprises 16 residues. CDR1 and CDR2 (germline): MNHEY, SVGEGT. The CDR3 DNA is TGTGCCAGCAGCCTCCGGGACGCACCCGAGAAAAACATTCAGTACTTC. Residues: CASSLRDAPEKNIQYF.

The chain combines TRBV5-8 with TRBJ2-1, with a weak D call TRBD2 (5 bases). Germline loops: CDR1 SGHTS, CDR2 YDEGEE. Trimming removed 2 bases at V and 8 bases at J, with 14 bases between. The CDR3 is 14 residues long. Here the CDR3 reads CASSFLSSSDEQFF. The CDR3, as DNA: TGTGCCAGCAGCTTCCTTTCTAGTAGCGATGAGCAGTTCTTC.

This clonotype turned up a few times. The chain employs TRBV4-1 and TRBJ2-7, with TRBD1 matching 12 bases. CDR3 length: 19 amino acids. V shed 0 bases and J 4 bases; nucleotides not matched to a gene: 13. Per germline, CDR1 MGHRA and CDR2 YSYEKL. The CDR3 region is CASSQDTGTGGGLDYEQYF. The CDR3 region has the DNA TGCGCCAGCAGCCAAGATACCGGGACAGGGGGCGGTTTGGATTACGAGCAGTACTTC.

The chain uses TRBV7-8 and TRBJ2-4; TRBD1 agrees at 10 bases. CDR1 is SGHVS and CDR2 is FQNEAQ in the germline V gene. The CDR3 contains 17 residues. V shed 5 bases and J 3 bases; nucleotides not matched to a gene: 10. This chain's CDR3 is CASSRGGTGEGKNIQYF. The DNA of the CDR3 is TGTGCCAGCAGCCGAGGCGGGACAGGGGAAGGCAAAAACATTCAGTACTTC.